This T cell receptor (beta chain) was found in a study of cytomegalovirus exposure and HLA in healthy donors (dated by TCRdb to about 2017). Describing the broader study: In an earlier analysis of 550 to 750 of the donors, less than 350 Gb of sequence data and 100 million or so unique TCR beta sequences from about 179 million T cells were reported. Alongside the repertoire data, information on donor age, sex, ethnicity and CMV serostatus was compiled. Genome-wide SNP genotypes for about 60% of the 666 donors were used in a later genetic analysis, which treated that subset as a discovery cohort. The number of donors typed differed by locus, with about 629-640 for A, B, C, DRB1 and DQB1, around 500 for DQA1, approximately 570 for DPA1, and some 450 for DPB1. High-throughput TCR immunosequencing, statistical association of individual TCRs with disease status, and machine learning were combined to predict cytomegalovirus infection status. The study aimed to test whether signatures of past pathogen exposure could be identified by cataloging public T cell receptors. The study used immunosequencing to profile the T cell repertoires of 670 or so subjects and linked those repertoires to cytomegalovirus serostatus. Several DR-DQ haplotypes were treated as single units for association and clustering because of strong linkage in the cohort. Among around 400 genotyped donors of the cohort, an average of about 220,000 unique TCR beta nucleotide sequences was sequenced per donor, of which 15% to 20% were non-productive. In a later analysis, previously published TCR beta repertoires from 666 donors were re-analyzed and high-resolution HLA genotyping was added so that TCR occurrence patterns could be studied. Roughly 300 gigabases of sequencing data and around 87 million unique TCR sequences were included in an early release covering roughly 600 HLA-typed donors. Along with the approximately 600-subject first cohort, a separate validation cohort of over 90 different subjects was used. Of the 300 to 450 genotyped donors, about 80% fell in the genetic ancestry cluster associated with self-reported Caucasian donors. HLA typing included class I and class II loci at four-digit resolution. Rather than drawing on any new phenotypic data, the later analysis identified candidate immune exposures from TCR beta sequences and the way those sequences occurred across donors. In an earlier analysis of 550 to 700 of the donors, high-throughput TCR beta sequencing was used to judge whether each TCR beta V gene segment behaved as functional or pseudogenic. All discovery cohort repertoires had been generated using a single sequencing platform.

The cohort comprised 666 healthy bone marrow donors. All cohort members were sampled while nominally healthy, although unrecorded immune exposures were likely present. The donor tested CMV seropositive and was one of the 289 seropositive cohort members. A peripheral blood sample was provided by each donor, and peripheral blood mononuclear cells were used for TCR beta sequencing. The Qiagen DNeasy Blood Extraction Kit was used to extract genomic DNA from the blood cell samples. This clone was recorded once. Its cognate antigen has yet to be identified. The input lacks base qualities; no much larger clone sits a single base away. CDR1 SGHNT and CDR2 YYREEE were looked up in the germline V gene (reference sequence). Including cysteine and phenylalanine, the CDR3 has 14 amino acids. Only the CDR3 DNA is retained, 42 bases long and in frame from the first base. V lost 3 bases and J lost 9 bases, and the count of bases not matched to a germline gene is 10.

The library was obtained by the immunoSEQ multiplex PCR assay. The multiplex PCR relied on a mix of 60 forward primers for TCR Vbeta segments and 13 reverse primers for TCR Jbeta segments. Amplification of the CDR3 region of rearranged TCR beta genes was performed with a multiplex PCR assay on genomic DNA. The Illumina HiSeq System was used to sequence the amplified TCR beta libraries as 87-base-pair reads. As for how the authors treated the data: A later analysis counted tens of millions of unique TCR beta chains across the 550 to 700 repertoires, and around 9.9 million of these chains were shared by at least two donors. Raw reads were error-corrected and collapsed into unique sequences by a nearest-neighbor algorithm in which closely related sequences were merged to remove PCR and sequencing errors. Alignment of CDR3 sequences to IMGT reference sequences was used to assign V, D and J gene segments. For a sequence to be retained, a match of at least six nucleotides to both a V gene segment and a J gene segment was required. A rearrangement was called productive if the CDR3 had no stop codons and remained in frame with V and J, and every other rearrangement was called non-productive. Following IMGT convention, CDR3 was defined as the stretch from the second conserved V-encoded cysteine to the conserved J-encoded phenylalanine. Sequences without an unambiguous match to a single V gene segment were excluded from the earlier analysis of about 600 of the donors. In an earlier analysis of 450 to 700 of the donors, V segments were called functional above 56.7% productive rearrangements and were called segregating when the between-donor standard deviation exceeded 5%. To diagnose cytomegalovirus status from the catalog of TCR beta chain sequences, a statistical classification framework was built. In a later analysis, V and J genes were assigned by comparing TCR nucleotide sequences against IMGT/GENE-DB human TR gene sequences. A later analysis assigned CDR3 sequences and most-parsimonious VDJ recombination scenarios with the TCRdist pipeline. In a later analysis, each TCR beta chain was defined by its CDR3 amino acid sequence together with its V-gene family, and reads without a unique V-gene family were excluded. To address suspected cross-contamination and a sequencing artifact, a later analysis removed approximately 600 highly shared, low-generation-probability nucleotide sequences. In a later analysis, a clonal expansion index was calculated for each public chain from normalized within-repertoire ranks of inferred template counts. Generation probabilities in a later analysis came from a VDJ recombination model fitted to out-of-frame rearrangements, and those results were checked against IGoR. In a later analysis, hypergeometric tests were used to score TCR-TCR, TCR-HLA and TCR-CMV co-occurrence, with a repertoire-size bias correction applied to TCR pairs. A later analysis estimated false discovery rates by permuting HLA or CMV assignments 20 times. In a later analysis, co-occurring TCRs were grouped using DBSCAN, with TCRdist sequence similarity added in when clustering inside HLA-allele-positive subsets. Repertoires with fewer than 30,000 or more than 120,000 public chains, plus five repertoires with anomalous nucleotide sharing, were excluded from co-occurrence clustering. Held by TCRdb, this immuneACCESS table contains in-frame sequences only and omits some clones. Under half of the omission traces to an unresolved V gene where checked; the cause of the rest is unknown. From that table come the V and J calls and clone size; the DNA was used to work out D and trimming. This sample gives about 92,000 clones in total; 70% to 75% of them show up just once. The leading ten clones occupy 16% of the sample.

Results and caveats for the whole study, not just this receptor: It was suggested by the authors that the approach could potentially be generalized to other disease states and immunological phenotypes. A further reported finding was that TCR beta sequences accurately predicted the HLA-A and HLA-B alleles for most subjects in the first cohort. According to a later genetic analysis, donors in an Asian-associated ancestry cluster had fewer N-insertions in productive TCRs than the approximately 700-donor mean. V-gene and J-gene trimming of TCR beta chains was associated with a missense DCLRE1C variant in a later genetic analysis, and the association was replicated in an independent cohort. The study listed 164 TCR beta chains as associated with cytomegalovirus. Three of the identified cytomegalovirus-associated TCR beta chains were confirmed in vitro to be specific for cytomegalovirus antigens. In a later analysis, around 15,000 TCR beta sequences were associated with specific HLA alleles at a false discovery rate of 0.05. Over 15 rarely observed V segments, including chromosome 9 orphons, were excluded from the earlier analysis of 550 to 700 of the donors because counts were too low. In a later analysis, HLA-associated TCR beta chains showed more clonal expansion and lower generation probabilities than non-associated chains that were equally common. Assigning TCR associations to individual alleles was difficult when HLA alleles, especially DR and DQ, strongly co-occurred. Because HLA typing was unavailable for some donors at each locus, only the typed subset was used in association tests. A later analysis found that most CMV-associated TCR beta chains appeared HLA-restricted, with HLA associations seemingly driven largely by CMV exposure. Sequencing depth was assumed to be roughly uniform across donors in the presence/absence analyses, though that assumption may not hold. A later analysis reported that several top co-occurrence clusters appeared linked to parvovirus B19, influenza, CMV and Epstein-Barr virus. Some IMGT-functional V segments, including TRBV6-2 and TRBV6-3, could not be told apart with the 87-base-pair reads, so those segments were excluded. An earlier analysis of approximately 570 of the donors showed that most TCR beta V segments appeared in productive rearrangements either about 87% or about 30% of the time, which broadly matched IMGT annotations. Most TCR sequences were seen in very few donors, while some public TCRs were found in many individuals. A cluster of highly shared sequence variants was judged likely to represent a technical artifact of the sequencing pipeline. A later analysis found that TCR association rates varied across HLA loci, with DRB1 alleles showing the most associated TCRs and HLA-C alleles the fewest. Linkage disequilibrium might explain the correlated functional status among segregating V segments, but an unknown experimental factor could not be excluded. The only immune exposure information available for the cohort was CMV serostatus. Only TCR beta chains were sequenced in this cohort, and the absence of alpha or paired-chain data limited detectable features. Cytomegalovirus status was reported to be diagnosed by the classifier with high specificity and sensitivity in both the original and validation cohorts.

Sequenced material: PBMCs. This sequence uses TRBV5-4 and TRBJ2-5, with TRBD1 identical over 8 junction bases. The TCR sequence derives from a woman aged 18-29 years in good health and CMV-seropositive. At the DNA level, the sequence is TGTGCCAGCAGCTGGGGGACAGGTGATGTGGCCCAGTACTTC. Its protein reads: CASSWGTGDVAQYF. Extended through the reference TRBV5-4 and TRBJ2-5 proteins, this CDR3 yields the full variable domain: ETGVTQSPTHLIKTRGQQVTLRCSSQSGHNTVSWYQQALGQGPQFIFQYYREEENGRGNFPPRFSGLQFPNYSSELNVNALELDDSALYLCASSWGTGDVAQYFGPGTRLLVL.